The 18 T cell receptor beta chains below come from one sample, sequenced in a study of PD-L1 blockade in urothelial cancer. As for time point: pretreatment peripheral blood. Method: immunoSEQ multiplex PCR; TCRdb's copy keeps in-frame clones and lacks some. The sample lists about 56,000 clones; 85% were seen once. The sample was PBMCs, taken around atezolizumab (anti-PD-L1) treatment. These receptor sequences come from an older man with urothelial cancer.

J is TRBJ2-4 and V is TRBV5-1; a possible D gene is TRBD1 (6 bases). Trimming took 4 bases from V and 1 from J, leaving 15 bases between them. CDR1 SGHRS and CDR2 YFSETQ come from the germline V gene. The CDR3 is 16 residues long. The DNA of the CDR3 is TGCGCCAGCAGCCCCCTTACAGGGATGGCCAAAAACATTCAGTACTTC. It is translated as CASSPLTGMAKNIQYF. Full variable domain (missing parts from reference TRBV5-1 and TRBJ2-4): KAGVTQTPRYLIKTRGQQVTLSCSPISGHRSVSWYQQTPGQGLQFLFEYFSETQRNKGNFPGRFSGRQFSNSRSEMNVSTLELGDSALYLCASSPLTGMAKNIQYFGAGTRLSVL.

V and J are TRBV29-1 and TRBJ2-5, with D tentatively TRBD2 (5 bases). Trimming stripped 3 bases from V and 5 bases from J, with 16 bases between. Germline V gene sequence: CDR1 SQVTM, CDR2 ANQGSEA. The CDR3 is made up of 14 amino acids. CDR3 in amino acids: CSVDGLPLGETQYF. The CDR3 bases are TGCAGCGTTGACGGACTGCCCCTCGGGGAGACCCAGTACTTC. Complete variable domain (other parts from reference TRBV29-1 and TRBJ2-5): SAVISQKPSRDICQRGTSLTIQCQVDSQVTMMFWYRQQPGQSLTLIATANQGSEATYESGFVIDKFPISRPNLTFSTLTVSNMSPEDSSIYLCSVDGLPLGETQYFGPGTRLLVL.

This clone was recorded only once. The CDR3 DNA sequence: TGTGCCAGCACCCCGGGACAGGACACCGGATACGCGTATTTT. Its protein product is CASTPGQDTGYAYF. The V and J genes are TRBV7-2 and TRBJ2-3; 8 positions agree with TRBD1. J gave up 14 bases and V 7 bases, and 17 bases lay outside the gene matches. The CDR3 has 14 amino acids. Looked up from germline, CDR1 is SGHTA and CDR2 is FQGNSA.

The chain carries TRBV5-1 and TRBJ2-1; 10 bases are a match to TRBD2. V was clipped by 0 bases and J by 7 bases; unmatched bases: 7. CDR3 length: 16 amino acids. Germline values: CDR1 SGHRS, CDR2 YFSETQ. The CDR3 protein is CASSLAGSGRFNEQFF. The CDR3 nucleotides are TGCGCCAGCAGCTTGGCCGGTAGCGGGAGGTTTAATGAGCAGTTCTTC.

This chain joins TRBV15 and TRBJ2-7, with D maybe TRBD2 (5 bases). V was cut by 1 base and J by 4 bases, with 5 bases left in between. Germline CDR1 and CDR2: LNHNV and YYDKDF (reference sequence). CDR3 size: 12 residues. This chain's CDR3 is CATSRGGYEQYF. The DNA of the CDR3 is TGTGCCACCAGCAGAGGCGGGTACGAGCAGTACTTC.

The chain couples TRBV30 to TRBJ1-4; 8 positions agree with TRBD1. Germline V gene lookup returns CDR1 GTSNPN and CDR2 SVGIG (reference sequence). The J segment lost 4 bases and the V segment lost 3 bases, leaving 7 bases of the junction unmatched. The CDR3 runs to 15 residues. The CDR3, as DNA: TGTGCCTGGAGGCCCCGGGACAGGCTTAATGAAAAACTGTTTTTT. Translating gives CAWRPRDRLNEKLFF. Variable domain in full (rest from reference TRBV30 and TRBJ1-4): SQTIHQWPATLVQPVGSPLSLECTVEGTSNPNLYWYRQAAGRGLQLLFYSVGIGQISSEVPQNLSASRPQDRQFILSSKKLLLSDSGFYLCAWRPRDRLNEKLFFGSGTQLSVL.

The V gene is TRBV5-1, the J gene TRBJ2-5; D perhaps matches TRBD1 (6 bases). The last part of the DNA fits TRBJ2-7 better; the J call may be wrong. This CDR3 comprises 14 residues. CDR1 is SGHRS, CDR2 YFSETQ, per germline. The CDR3 loop reads CASTNTGNPYEQYF. The DNA of the CDR3 is TGCGCCAGCACCAACACAGGGAATCCCTACGAGCAGTACTTC.

This clone was picked up one time. The V and J genes are TRBV5-1 and TRBJ2-1; TRBD2 aligns across 10 bases. Trimming at V came to 4 bases and at J to 4 bases, leaving 5 bases not matched to a gene. Germline CDR1 reads SGHRS; CDR2 reads YFSETQ. The CDR3 contains 15 residues. CDR3 region: CASSGDSGRYNEQFF. CDR3 DNA sequence: TGCGCCAGCAGCGGGGATAGCGGGAGGTACAATGAGCAGTTCTTC.

V and J are TRBV12-5 and TRBJ1-2, with TRBD1 matching 7 bases. Germline V gene sequence: CDR1 LGHNT, CDR2 FRNRAP. V lost 5 bases to trimming and J lost 5 bases; unmatched junction nucleotides: 8. The CDR3 consists of 14 residues. The CDR3 is CASGRTGAPYGYTF. For the CDR3, the DNA is TGTGCTAGTGGTCGTACAGGGGCGCCATATGGCTACACCTTC.

V gene TRBV28 combines with J gene TRBJ2-5, with D tentatively TRBD2 (6 bases). The CDR3 is made up of 15 amino acids. Germline V gene data show CDR1 as MDHEN and CDR2 as SYDVKM. V lost 3 bases to trimming and J lost 5 bases, with 16 bases between them. The CDR3 DNA is TGTGCCAGCAGTTTGCCGGGGGAGGACTGGGAGACCCAGTACTTC. Translating gives CASSLPGEDWETQYF.

The CDR3 loop is CASSLGTGVDKNIQYF. The CDR3 nucleotides are TGTGCCAGCAGCTTGGGGACAGGGGTAGACAAAAACATTCAGTACTTC. The V and J genes are TRBV11-1 and TRBJ2-4, with 10 bases matching TRBD1. The V gene end was trimmed by 3 bases and the J gene end by 3 bases; junction bases not matched to a gene: 5. Looked up from germline, CDR1 is SGHAT and CDR2 is FQDESV (reference sequence). The CDR3 sequence is 16 residues long. Full variable domain (remainder filled in from reference TRBV11-1 and TRBJ2-4): EAEVAQSPRYKITEKSQAVAFWCDPISGHATLYWYRQILGQGPELLVQFQDESVVDDSQLPKDRFSAERLKGVDSTLKIQPAELGDSAMYLCASSLGTGVDKNIQYFGAGTRLSVL.

This sequence joins TRBV7-3 and TRBJ2-1; 11 bases map to TRBD2. The CDR3 extends over 19 amino acids. CDR1 and CDR2 from the germline V gene are SGHTA and FQGTGA. V trimming: 3 bases; J trimming: 9 bases; junction bases outside the gene matches: 19. The CDR3 coding sequence is TGTGCCAGCAGCTTCATTGCTAGCGGGAGGTCCTCCCGCCCCCCTGAGCAGTTCTTC. As protein: CASSFIASGRSSRPPEQFF.

The chain recombines TRBV5-4 with TRBJ2-3; D is possibly TRBD1 (6 bases). The V end was cut by 1 base, the J end by 14 bases, with 20 bases between. This CDR3 has 14 amino acids. Germline assignment: CDR1 SGHNT and CDR2 YYREEE (reference sequence). The CDR3: CASSLFGGGRYAYF. Written as DNA, the CDR3 is TGTGCCAGCAGCTTGTTCGGTGGGGGCAGATACGCGTATTTT.

This chain joins TRBV7-9 and TRBJ1-2; tentative D call: TRBD1 (5 bases). The ends were cut back, 5 bases at V and 6 bases at J, with 25 bases in the middle. The CDR3 has 17 amino acids. In germline, CDR1 is SEHNR, CDR2 FQNEAQ (reference sequence). The CDR3 nucleotides read TGTGCCAGCAGCGCCTCGGCTGGGGCCAGCGCCATCGATGGCTACACCTTC. Residues: CASSASAGASAIDGYTF. Complete variable domain (other parts from reference TRBV7-9 and TRBJ1-2): DTGVSQNPRHKITKRGQNVTFRCDPISEHNRLYWYRQTLGQGPEFLTYFQNEAQLEKSRLLSDRFSAERPKGSFSTLEIQRTEQGDSAMYLCASSASAGASAIDGYTFGSGTRLTVV.

The chain joins TRBV4-1 to TRBJ1-2; maybe TRBD1 (6 bases). The germline V and J ends were trimmed by 3 bases and 8 bases, with 16 bases remaining between them. The CDR3 loop spans 14 amino acids. Looked up from germline, CDR1 is MGHRA and CDR2 is YSYEKL. The chain's CDR3 is CASSQGAGAGGYTF. The DNA of the CDR3 is TGCGCCAGCAGCCAGGGGGCGGGGGCCGGGGGCTACACCTTC.

The table lists this clone with a count of one. The rearrangement uses TRBV18 and TRBJ1-4, with D perhaps matching TRBD1 (5 bases). This CDR3 contains 15 residues. V was shortened by 0 bases and J by 8 bases, with 13 bases between the two germline ends. The germline V gene encodes CDR1 KGHSH and CDR2 LQKENI. In DNA, the CDR3 is TGTGCCAGCTCACCACCGGACAAGGGGAAGGAAAAACTGTTTTTT. This encodes CASSPPDKGKEKLFF.

This sequence joins TRBV19 and TRBJ1-5; D not certain. The CDR3 consists of 13 residues. V was pared by 3 bases and J by 5 bases, with 8 bases between. Per germline, CDR1 LNHDA and CDR2 SQIVND (reference sequence). CDR3 sequence reads: CASSILEDQPQHF. For the CDR3, the DNA is TGTGCCAGTAGTATCCTAGAAGATCAGCCCCAGCATTTT. The whole variable domain, remainder taken from reference TRBV19 and TRBJ1-5, is DGGITQSPKYLFRKEGQNVTLSCEQNLNHDAMYWYRQDPGQGLRLIYYSQIVNDFQKGDIAEGYSVSREKKESFPLTVTSAQKNPTAFYLCASSILEDQPQHFGDGTRLSIL.

The CDR3 protein is CASSLGGRLGDTQYF. DNA of the CDR3: TGCGCCAGCAGCTTGGGCGGGAGATTGGGAGATACGCAGTATTTT. The chain links TRBV5-1 to TRBJ2-3, with TRBD2 identical over 7 bases. The CDR3 contains 15 residues. Germline assignment: CDR1 SGHRS and CDR2 YFSETQ. V lost 0 bases, J lost 5 bases, and 6 bases stayed unmatched.